The 20 T cell receptor beta chains below were found in one sample sequenced in a study of blood T cell repertoires in COVID-19. TCRdb keeps only in-frame clones here, not all; method: immunoSEQ multiplex PCR. There are 150,000 to 200,000 clones in the sample; around 85% occur only once, and more than 3% lies in the top ten. The sample comprised peripheral blood. The receptor set was obtained from an older woman with acute or convalescent COVID-19.

This clone has a single count. This rearrangement joins TRBV3-1 (or the pseudogene TRBV3-2) to TRBJ2-3; 10 nucleotides align to TRBD2. Germline-derived CDR1 and CDR2 are LGHDT and YNNKEL (reference sequence). This CDR3 is 18 amino acids long. With 0 bases clipped from V and 5 bases from J, the junction kept 11 bases outside the gene matches. CDR3 nucleotide sequence: TGTGCCAGCAGCCAAGAAGTCCCACTAGCGGGGTTGAGAGATACGCAGTATTTT. It translates to CASSQEVPLAGLRDTQYF.

This chain links TRBV10-1 with TRBJ2-1; 8 positions agree with TRBD2. This CDR3 region has 16 residues. V lost 0 bases and J lost 7; bases outside the gene matches: 8. Germline V gene sequence: CDR1 WNHNN, CDR2 SYGVQD (reference sequence). CDR3 coding DNA: TGCGCCAGCAGTGAGTCACTGGCGGGGGGACTAAATGAGCAGTTCTTC. This translates into CASSESLAGGLNEQFF.

This clone appeared a few times. The genes are TRBV10-3 and TRBJ1-1; maybe TRBD1 (6 bases). This CDR3 is built from 13 residues. Germline CDR1 and CDR2: ENHRY and SYGVKD. The V and J ends lost 3 bases and 5 bases respectively, with 10 bases between them. CDR3 sequence reads: CAISDWDNTEAFF. The CDR3 coding sequence is TGTGCCATCAGTGATTGGGACAATACTGAAGCTTTCTTT.

This clone came up once. The gene calls are TRBV7-2 and TRBJ1-1; TRBD1 agrees at 10 bases. This CDR3 has 16 amino acids. CDR1 and CDR2 from the germline V gene are SGHTA and FQGNSA. With 1 base clipped from V and 6 bases from J, the junction kept 8 bases outside the gene matches. As DNA, the CDR3 is TGTGCCAGCAGCTTAGTGGGTGGGACAGGGGTATCTGAAGCTTTCTTT. Its protein is CASSLVGGTGVSEAFF.

The chain links TRBV12-3 or TRBV12-4 to TRBJ1-2, with a tentative D call TRBD1 (5 bases). V was clipped by 5 bases and J by 4 bases, with 11 bases between them. The CDR3 extends over 13 amino acids. This CDR3 is CASSRAGRYGYTF. The DNA of the CDR3 is TGTGCCAGCAGTCGGGCAGGGCGCTATGGCTACACCTTC.

The chain has TRBV29-1 and TRBJ1-1; TRBD1 matches 12 bases. The CDR3 has 16 amino acids. Looked up from germline, CDR1 is SQVTM and CDR2 is ANQGSEA. V trimming: 5 bases; J trimming: 4 bases; junction bases outside the gene matches: 11. CDR3 loop: CSVSYGDRGLGTEAFF. DNA for the CDR3: TGCAGCGTTTCATATGGGGACAGGGGGCTCGGCACTGAAGCTTTCTTT.

V usage is TRBV4-3 and J usage is TRBJ1-6, with TRBD1 identical over 8 bases. CDR1 is LGHNA and CDR2 is YSLEER in the germline V gene. The CDR3 is made up of 17 amino acids. The V gene end was trimmed by 0 bases and the J gene end by 2 bases; junction bases not matched to a gene: 3. CDR3 loop: CASSQDWGQAYNSPLHF. The CDR3 DNA follows: TGCGCCAGCAGCCAAGACTGGGGACAGGCCTATAATTCACCCCTCCACTTT.

Only a few counts were recorded for this clone. The genes are TRBV11-2 and TRBJ1-1; possibly TRBD1 for D (5 bases). This CDR3 region has 16 residues. Germline CDR1 and CDR2: SGHAT and FQNNGV. V lost 3 bases and J lost 0, with 14 bases in between. CDR3 residues: CASSFIPGGLNTEAFF. In DNA, the CDR3 is TGTGCCAGCAGCTTTATTCCGGGGGGGTTGAACACTGAAGCTTTCTTT.

The V call is TRBV6-5, the J call TRBJ1-2; 9 bases fit TRBD1. Trimming at V came to 5 bases and at J to 3 bases, leaving 4 bases not matched to a gene. The length of the CDR3 is 14 residues. Germline loops: CDR1 MNHEY, CDR2 SVGAGI. The CDR3 reads CASSPWTGDYGYTF. The CDR3 DNA reads as TGTGCCAGCAGTCCTTGGACAGGGGACTATGGCTACACCTTC.

The rearrangement joins TRBV3-1 (or the pseudogene TRBV3-2) to TRBJ1-2; a weak D match, TRBD1 (6 bases). The CDR3 is made up of 12 amino acids. The germline V gene has CDR1 LGHDT and CDR2 YNNKEL (reference sequence). Deletions cut 5 bases from V and 4 bases from J, with 8 bases between. The CDR3 DNA reads as TGTGCCAGCAGCTCGACAGGCTATGGCTACACCTTC. Amino acid sequence: CASSSTGYGYTF.

This clone is a singleton in its sample. The rearrangement joins TRBV5-8 to TRBJ1-1, with D maybe TRBD1 (5 bases). With 2 bases removed from V and 0 bases from J, the gap between germline ends came to 23 bases. Per germline, CDR1 SGHTS and CDR2 YDEGEE. CDR3 length equals 19 residues. The CDR3 DNA reads as TGTGCCAGCAGCTTATCAGCCGTCAGGAGACAGAGCATGAACACTGAAGCTTTCTTT. Translation: CASSLSAVRRQSMNTEAFF.

The count of this clone is one. V usage is TRBV7-8 and J usage is TRBJ1-2, with unresolved D. This CDR3 has 14 amino acids. V was cut by 1 base and J by 5 bases, with 11 bases left in between. From germline, CDR1 is SGHVS and CDR2 FQNEAQ. This chain's CDR3 is CASSLERAQYGYTF. CDR3 coding DNA: TGTGCCAGCAGCTTAGAGCGGGCGCAGTATGGCTACACCTTC.

J is TRBJ2-1 and V is TRBV7-9, with 13 nucleotides matching TRBD2. J was trimmed by 5 bases and V by 5 bases; bases with no gene match: 6. Germline lookup yields CDR1 SEHNR and CDR2 FQNEAQ (reference sequence). This CDR3 is 16 amino acids long. CDR3 nucleotide sequence: TGTGCCAGCAGCCAAAGAGGACTAGCGGGGGACAATGAGCAGTTCTTC. It translates to CASSQRGLAGDNEQFF.

V and J are TRBV9 and TRBJ2-7, with 8 bases that match TRBD2. J gave up 3 bases and V 4 bases, and 12 bases lay outside the gene matches. The CDR3 consists of 16 residues. Germline V gene data show CDR1 as SGDLS and CDR2 as YYNGEE. The CDR3 DNA reads as TGTGCCAGCAGCTCTCATCCACTAGCGGACATCTACGAGCAGTACTTC. Translation: CASSSHPLADIYEQYF. The full variable domain, with the rest looked up from reference TRBV9 and TRBJ2-7, is DSGVTQTPKHLITATGQRVTLRCSPRSGDLSVYWYQQSLDQGLQFLIQYYNGEERAKGNILERFSAQQFPDLHSELNLSSLELGDSALYFCASSSHPLADIYEQYFGPGTRLTVT.

A few counts support this clone. The J gene is TRBJ2-5, the V gene TRBV5-1, with 7 bases fitting TRBD2. From germline, CDR1 is SGHRS and CDR2 YFSETQ. The J segment lost 5 bases and the V segment lost 1 base, leaving 2 bases of the junction unmatched. The CDR3 is 13 amino acids. The CDR3 here is CASSLSGEETQYF. CDR3 in DNA: TGCGCCAGCAGCTTGAGCGGGGAGGAGACCCAGTACTTC. Based on the CDR3 plus reference TRBV5-1 and TRBJ2-5, the full variable domain is KAGVTQTPRYLIKTRGQQVTLSCSPISGHRSVSWYQQTPGQGLQFLFEYFSETQRNKGNFPGRFSGRQFSNSRSEMNVSTLELGDSALYLCASSLSGEETQYFGPGTRLLVL.

V and J are TRBV24-1 and TRBJ2-3, with 7 bases fitting TRBD2. Germline values: CDR1 KGHDR, CDR2 SFDVKD. After removal of 7 bases from V and 0 bases from J, the junction contained 6 bases not matched to a gene. The CDR3 is made up of 15 amino acids. In DNA, the CDR3 is TGTGCCACCAGCTCGGGGGGTACTAGCACAGATACGCAGTATTTT. Translated: CATSSGGTSTDTQYF.

The gene calls are TRBV2 and TRBJ2-2; possible D gene TRBD2, 5 bases. V was trimmed by 3 bases and J by 2 bases, leaving 10 bases between them. Germline V gene data show CDR1 as SNHLY and CDR2 as FYNNEI. CDR3 size: 15 residues. The CDR3 nucleotides read TGTGCCAGCAGTGATAACGAGGGAAACACCGGGGAGCTGTTTTTT. Translating gives CASSDNEGNTGELFF.

The genes are TRBV7-9 and TRBJ2-3; tentatively, D is TRBD2 (7 bases). V lost 5 bases to trimming and J lost 0 bases, with 15 bases between them. Per the germline V gene, CDR1 is SEHNR and CDR2 is FQNEAQ (reference sequence). CDR3 length equals 16 residues. CDR3 bases: TGTGCCAGCAGCGCCCGGGGGCGGGAGAGCACAGATACGCAGTATTTT. It is translated as CASSARGRESTDTQYF. The variable domain in full, completed from reference TRBV7-9 and TRBJ2-3, reads DTGVSQNPRHKITKRGQNVTFRCDPISEHNRLYWYRQTLGQGPEFLTYFQNEAQLEKSRLLSDRFSAERPKGSFSTLEIQRTEQGDSAMYLCASSARGRESTDTQYFGPGTRLTVL.

The V and J genes are TRBV7-8 and TRBJ2-1; possible D gene TRBD1, 6 bases. Trimming shortened V by 5 bases and J by 5 bases, and 10 bases separated the two germline ends. CDR3 length: 13 residues. Germline loops: CDR1 SGHVS, CDR2 FQNEAQ. The CDR3 nucleotides are TGTGCCAGCAGCCGTGACAGGAACAATGAGCAGTTCTTC. Translating it yields CASSRDRNNEQFF.

This clone was observed a few times. The chain combines TRBV4-1 with TRBJ1-5; possibly TRBD1 for D (5 bases). The CDR3 extends over 16 amino acids. From germline, CDR1 is MGHRA and CDR2 YSYEKL. Trimming took off 0 bases at V and 3 bases at J, with 12 bases between the two ends. In DNA, the CDR3 is TGCGCCAGCAGCCAAGATCAGGTAGGGGACAATCAGCCCCAGCATTTT. Protein sequence: CASSQDQVGDNQPQHF.